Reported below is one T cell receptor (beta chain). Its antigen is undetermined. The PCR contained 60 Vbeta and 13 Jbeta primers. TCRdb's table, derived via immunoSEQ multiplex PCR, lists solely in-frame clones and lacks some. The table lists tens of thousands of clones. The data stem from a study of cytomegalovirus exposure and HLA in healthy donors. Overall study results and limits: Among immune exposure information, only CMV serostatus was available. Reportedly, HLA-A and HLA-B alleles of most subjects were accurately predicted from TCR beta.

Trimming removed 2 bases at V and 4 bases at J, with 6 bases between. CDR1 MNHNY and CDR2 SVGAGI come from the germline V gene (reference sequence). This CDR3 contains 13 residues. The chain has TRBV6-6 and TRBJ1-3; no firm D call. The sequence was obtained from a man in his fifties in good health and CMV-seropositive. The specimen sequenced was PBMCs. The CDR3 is CASSYGLGNTIYF. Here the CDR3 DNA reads TGTGCCAGCAGTTACGGACTAGGAAACACCATATATTTT.